The source of this T cell receptor (beta chain) is a study of cytotoxic CD8 clonotypes in ibrutinib-treated CLL. Study context: After a median of 68 months, around 15 patients stayed remitted and approximately twelve progressed; responses had been partial in some 25 and complete in 2.

The intended depth for sequencing was 1 in 200,000 to 1 in 1 million T cells. Clones were sequenced by immunoSEQ multiplex PCR, and TCRdb holds only the in-frame ones, with some missing. The sample shows some 24,000 clones, about 78% of them seen only once. The germline CDR1 and CDR2 sequences are SEHNR and FQNEAQ (reference sequence). This CDR3 has 15 residues. V dropped 1 base and J dropped 5 bases, with 14 bases sitting between them. The sequenced sample was PBMCs, obtained before ibrutinib treatment. The J gene is TRBJ2-5, the V gene TRBV7-9, with D tentatively TRBD1 (7 bases). This receptor was obtained from a human donor with chronic lymphocytic leukemia. The CDR3 protein is CASSLGGGGHETQYF. In DNA, the CDR3 is TGTGCCAGCAGCTTAGGTGGAGGGGGCCACGAGACCCAGTACTTC.